These 28 T cell receptor beta chains were all obtained from the same sample, sequenced in a study of T cell responses to AZD1222 COVID-19 vaccine (dated by TCRdb to about 2021). Library construction relied on the immunoSEQ multiplex PCR assay. The table comes from immuneACCESS by way of TCRdb, which keeps in-frame sequences with V and J called. Part of the clones is missing from these tables; in studies checked, under half for an unresolved V gene and the rest for unknown reasons. Within this sample are 100,000 to 150,000 clones, with 90% to 95% of them counted one time only. Of the sample, about 5% is held by the ten largest clones. The label giving this sample's time point can be read as: about 28 days (+/-7) after the second vaccine dose. Sequenced material: peripheral blood, taken 28 days after the second AZD1222 dose. The receptors were gathered from an adult who received the AZD1222 COVID-19 vaccine.

This rearrangement joins TRBV5-8 to TRBJ2-7, with 7 bases that match TRBD2. The germline V gene has CDR1 SGHTS and CDR2 YDEGEE. The CDR3 spans 14 residues. Unmatched junction bases numbered 8, after V lost 4 bases and J lost 4 bases. CDR3 protein: CASSASGGRYEQYF. For the CDR3, the DNA is TGTGCCAGCAGCGCGTCGGGCGGGAGATACGAGCAGTACTTC. The variable domain in full, with the rest retrieved from reference TRBV5-8 and TRBJ2-7, is EAGVTQSPTHLIKTRGQQATLRCSPISGHTSVYWYQQALGLGLQFLLWYDEGEERNRGNFPPRFSGRQFPNYSSELNVNALELEDSALYLCASSASGGRYEQYFGPGTRLTVT.

The chain couples TRBV7-3 to TRBJ2-1; maybe TRBD2 (7 bases). Germline-derived CDR1 and CDR2 are SGHTA and FQGTGA. The CDR3 extends over 15 amino acids. Trimming shortened V by 5 bases and J by 8 bases, and 19 bases separated the two germline ends. CDR3 sequence reads: CASSPRTAGLDEQFF. CDR3 bases: TGTGCCAGCAGCCCACGGACAGCGGGACTTGATGAGCAGTTCTTC.

The CDR3 reads CASSLGGGGYNEQFF. The CDR3 nucleotides are TGTGCCAGCAGCTTAGGGGGGGGAGGGTACAATGAGCAGTTCTTC. The rearrangement links TRBV7-2 to TRBJ2-1, with 7 bases identical to TRBD2. Germline values: CDR1 SGHTA, CDR2 FQGNSA. The junction had 4 bases not matched to a gene; V was cut back by 1 base and J by 4 bases. The CDR3 has 15 residues.

This chain links TRBV9 with TRBJ2-7, with D maybe TRBD1 (6 bases). CDR3 length: 15 residues. Germline loops: CDR1 SGDLS, CDR2 YYNGEE. Trimming cost V 3 bases and J 4 bases, with 17 bases left between them. CDR3 loop: CASSAHPGHAYEQYF. The CDR3 bases are TGTGCCAGCAGCGCCCACCCGGGACACGCTTACGAGCAGTACTTC.

This chain connects TRBV25-1 to TRBJ1-1, with D unclear. V dropped 5 bases and J dropped 11 bases, with 12 bases sitting between them. Germline V gene sequence: CDR1 MGHDK, CDR2 SYGVNS. The length of the CDR3 is 11 residues. The CDR3 reads CASSPQVSAFF. In DNA form, the CDR3 reads TGTGCCAGCAGTCCTCAGGTTAGCGCTTTCTTT.

The gene calls are TRBV9 and TRBJ1-1; D is unresolved. V dropped 1 base and J dropped 4 bases, with 11 bases sitting between them. Germline V gives CDR1 SGDLS, CDR2 YYNGEE. CDR3 length equals 14 residues. The CDR3 reads CASSVYKVATEAFF. The CDR3 DNA follows: TGTGCCAGCAGCGTATATAAGGTGGCCACTGAAGCTTTCTTT.

The genes are TRBV9 and TRBJ1-1, with D unclear. The CDR3 extends over 13 amino acids. The germline V gene has CDR1 SGDLS and CDR2 YYNGEE. V was pared by 3 bases and J by 6 bases, with 12 bases between. In DNA form, the CDR3 reads TGTGCCAGCAGCGAATACCCCGGAGCTGAAGCTTTCTTT. This codes for CASSEYPGAEAFF.

The chain's CDR3 is CASQDYQAKNIQYF. CDR3 in DNA: TGTGCCAGCCAAGACTACCAGGCCAAAAACATTCAGTACTTC. V is TRBV6-5 and J is TRBJ2-4; possibly TRBD2 for D (5 bases). V lost 8 bases and J lost 1, with 12 bases in between. Germline values: CDR1 MNHEY, CDR2 SVGAGI. The CDR3 has 14 residues.

A few counts support this clone. V is TRBV6-2 or TRBV6-3 and J is TRBJ1-6; D is uncertain. This CDR3 is 14 amino acids long. Trimming left V 3 bases short and J 9 bases short, with 12 bases between. CDR1 and CDR2 from the germline V gene are MNHEY and SVGEGT. As DNA, the CDR3 is TGTGCCAGCAGTTATCCCGTCCCCGGTTCACCCCTCCACTTT. Translating gives CASSYPVPGSPLHF.

The genes are TRBV4-3 and TRBJ2-7; tentative D call: TRBD2 (5 bases). The V and J ends lost 1 base and 1 base respectively, with 23 bases between them. Germline V gene sequence: CDR1 LGHNA, CDR2 YSLEER. This CDR3 has 19 amino acids. The CDR3 loop reads CASSQALGNGRPPSYEQYF. DNA of the CDR3: TGCGCCAGCAGCCAAGCTCTCGGGAACGGGCGTCCCCCTTCCTACGAGCAGTACTTC.

V usage is TRBV2 and J usage is TRBJ2-5, with D tentatively TRBD2 (6 bases). V lost 7 bases and J 5 bases, leaving 14 bases between the germline ends. This CDR3 spans 13 amino acids. Germline assignment: CDR1 SNHLY and CDR2 FYNNEI. The CDR3 protein is CASTRLVGETQYF. Here the CDR3 DNA reads TGTGCCAGCACCAGACTAGTAGGGGAGACCCAGTACTTC. Filled out from reference TRBV2 and TRBJ2-5, the complete variable domain reads EPEVTQTPSHQVTQMGQEVILRCVPISNHLYFYWYRQILGQKVEFLVSFYNNEISEKSEIFDDQFSVERPDGSNFTLKIRSTKLEDSAMYFCASTRLVGETQYFGPGTRLLVL.

The chain employs TRBV7-2 and TRBJ2-2; the D gene is possibly TRBD1 (5 bases). The CDR3 totals 16 residues. V was clipped by 5 bases and J by 5 bases, with 18 bases between them. CDR1 and CDR2 (germline): SGHTA, FQGNSA. The CDR3 bases are TGTGCCAGCAGCGCCTGGGGCCGCCTAAATACCGGGGAGCTGTTTTTT. Translating it yields CASSAWGRLNTGELFF.

The V and J genes are TRBV9 and TRBJ1-2; the D gene is possibly TRBD1 (5 bases). The CDR3 is made up of 15 amino acids. Trimming removed 3 bases from V and 8 bases from J, with 20 bases in between. Germline values: CDR1 SGDLS, CDR2 YYNGEE. CDR3 amino acids: CASSASGSREGGYTF. CDR3 nucleotides: TGTGCCAGCAGCGCCTCGGGCAGCCGGGAGGGGGGCTACACCTTC. The whole variable domain, filled in from reference TRBV9 and TRBJ1-2, reads DSGVTQTPKHLITATGQRVTLRCSPRSGDLSVYWYQQSLDQGLQFLIQYYNGEERAKGNILERFSAQQFPDLHSELNLSSLELGDSALYFCASSASGSREGGYTFGSGTRLTVV.

This chain connects TRBV25-1 to TRBJ2-5; D ambiguous. The length of the CDR3 is 15 residues. From germline, CDR1 is MGHDK and CDR2 SYGVNS. V lost 4 bases to trimming and J lost 5 bases, with 17 bases between them. The CDR3: CASSATGKLGETQYF. As DNA, the CDR3 is TGTGCCAGCAGTGCCACCGGCAAACTCGGGGAGACCCAGTACTTC.

The chain has TRBV6-2 or TRBV6-3 and TRBJ2-3; the D is unclear. The CDR3 runs to 15 residues. V lost 2 bases and J 2 bases, leaving 11 bases between the germline ends. In germline, CDR1 is MNHEY, CDR2 SVGEGT. CDR3 in amino acids: CASSYEVRPTDTQYF. CDR3 nucleotide sequence: TGTGCCAGCAGTTACGAGGTCCGGCCCACAGATACGCAGTATTTT.

The CDR3 DNA reads as TGTGCCAGCAGCCAAGATATTGCAGGGGGGCAGCCCCAGCATTTT. It encodes CASSQDIAGGQPQHF. The V call is TRBV3-1 (or the pseudogene TRBV3-2), the J call TRBJ1-5, with 7 bases identical to TRBD1. The CDR3 covers 15 residues. CDR1 LGHDT and CDR2 YNNKEL come from the germline V gene (reference sequence). The junction had 6 bases not matched to a gene; V was cut back by 0 bases and J by 7 bases.

The chain joins TRBV4-1 to TRBJ2-5, with a possible D match to TRBD2 (6 bases). The CDR3 is 15 amino acids. Germline lookup yields CDR1 MGHRA and CDR2 YSYEKL. Deletions cut 2 bases from V and 1 base from J, with 11 bases between. The CDR3 nucleotides read TGCGCCAGCAGCCAACCGGGACTCTCCCAAGAGACCCAGTACTTC. It translates to CASSQPGLSQETQYF.

J is TRBJ2-2 and V is TRBV7-8; tentatively, D is TRBD2 (6 bases). The CDR3 contains 15 residues. V lost 7 bases, J lost 4 bases, and 16 bases lay in between. Germline V gene lookup returns CDR1 SGHVS and CDR2 FQNEAQ. Here the CDR3 reads CASNKERAGTGELFF. CDR3 sequence (DNA): TGTGCCAGCAACAAAGAGCGGGCGGGCACCGGGGAGCTGTTTTTT.

V is TRBV6-5 and J is TRBJ1-5; D gene unclear. The CDR3 totals 13 residues. V lost 4 bases and J lost 3, with 7 bases in between. CDR1 is MNHEY, CDR2 SVGAGI, per germline. CDR3 residues: CASSFGINQPQHF. The CDR3 bases are TGTGCCAGCAGTTTCGGGATCAATCAGCCCCAGCATTTT.

The V gene is TRBV13, the J gene TRBJ2-1; no definite D call. Germline CDR1 reads PRHDT; CDR2 reads FYEKMQ (reference sequence). Trimming removed 8 bases from V and 3 bases from J, with 14 bases in between. This CDR3 comprises 14 residues. DNA of the CDR3: TGTGCCAGCCACTCAGCTGGCGGCTACAATGAGCAGTTCTTC. This codes for CASHSAGGYNEQFF. The full variable domain, in which reference TRBV13 and TRBJ2-1 provide the parts outside the CDR3, is AAGVIQSPRHLIKEKRETATLKCYPIPRHDTVYWYQQGPGQDPQFLISFYEKMQSDKGSIPDRFSAQQFSDYHSELNMSSLELGDSALYFCASHSAGGYNEQFFGPGTRLTVL.

J is TRBJ1-3 and V is TRBV4-1, with D tentatively TRBD1 (5 bases). CDR1 and CDR2 (germline): MGHRA, YSYEKL. The CDR3 totals 20 residues. V dropped 1 base and J dropped 0 bases, with 22 bases sitting between them. CDR3 in DNA: TGCGCCAGCAGCCAAGGGGGATCAGGGTCCTCGGCAGTCTCTGGAAACACCATATATTTT. Protein: CASSQGGSGSSAVSGNTIYF.

This chain joins TRBV5-4 and TRBJ1-2; 7 bases are a match to TRBD1. The germline V gene encodes CDR1 SGHNT and CDR2 YYREEE (reference sequence). The CDR3 is made up of 14 amino acids. V shed 2 bases and J 8 bases; nucleotides not matched to a gene: 9. This chain's CDR3 is CASSLGQVVAGYTF. The CDR3 nucleotides are TGTGCCAGCAGCTTAGGACAGGTGGTCGCGGGCTACACCTTC.

The V and J genes are TRBV7-8 and TRBJ2-1; D gene unclear. CDR3 length: 13 residues. From germline, CDR1 is SGHVS and CDR2 FQNEAQ. V dropped 5 bases and J dropped 9 bases, with 14 bases sitting between them. The CDR3 DNA sequence: TGTGCCAGCAGCACCTCGAACGTCGGTGAGCAGTTCTTC. Residues: CASSTSNVGEQFF.

The chain carries TRBV25-1 and TRBJ2-1; D is perhaps TRBD1 (6 bases). Trimming removed 2 bases at V and 4 bases at J, with 12 bases between. This CDR3 region has 15 residues. Germline V gene lookup returns CDR1 MGHDK and CDR2 SYGVNS. DNA of the CDR3: TGTGCCAGCAGTGAAATAACAGGGAGATACAATGAGCAGTTCTTC. This encodes CASSEITGRYNEQFF.

The chain has TRBV25-1 and TRBJ1-2; TRBD1 might be the D (6 bases). The CDR3 has 15 amino acids. Trimming removed 5 bases at V and 0 bases at J, with 13 bases between. Germline CDR1 is MGHDK and CDR2 is SYGVNS. For the CDR3, the DNA is TGTGCCAGCAGTCTGACAAGGGACACTAACTATGGCTACACCTTC. This sequence encodes CASSLTRDTNYGYTF.

In regard to this clone: Compared with germline, one end of the junction differs, possibly owing to a read error. The rearrangement uses TRBV3-1 (or the pseudogene TRBV3-2) and TRBJ2-5; D is unresolved. Germline values: CDR1 LGHDT, CDR2 YNNKEL (reference sequence). The CDR3 is 14 residues long. This CDR3 reads CASSQSTVQVTQYF. The CDR3 coding sequence is TGTGCCAGCAGCCAAAGTACGGTGCAAGTGACCCAGTACTTC.

The table lists this clone with a count of one. J is TRBJ1-1 and V is TRBV15; D is ambiguous. V shed 5 bases and J shed 0 bases, with 7 bases lying between them. CDR3 size: 13 residues. In germline, CDR1 is LNHNV, CDR2 YYDKDF (reference sequence). CDR3 sequence (DNA): TGTGCCACCAGCCCAGCCATGAACACTGAAGCTTTCTTT. This gives the protein CATSPAMNTEAFF.

The sample holds a few counts of this clone. This chain joins TRBV9 and TRBJ2-1, with 8 bases matching TRBD1. V shed 3 bases, J shed 4 bases, and the junction held 9 bases outside the gene matches. This CDR3 is 16 amino acids long. Germline lookup yields CDR1 SGDLS and CDR2 YYNGEE. CDR3 nucleotides: TGTGCCAGCAGCGCAACGACCGGGACAGGATACAATGAGCAGTTCTTC. Its translation is CASSATTGTGYNEQFF.